This T cell receptor beta chain appears in the sequencing data of a study of shared clonotypes between healthy human individuals. Overall study results and limits: Donors were few, which limited the genetic and exposure-history diversity represented.

Clones were sequenced by immunoSEQ multiplex PCR, and TCRdb holds only the in-frame ones, with some missing. Here the sample spans 1.5 million to 1.9 million clones, roughly 98% being singletons. Comments on this clone: Its antigen is undetermined.

The sequenced sample was naive CD4+ T cells sorted from blood. The sample's subset: CD45RA+ positively selected. This TCR was sampled from a man aged 25-40 years in good health.

This CDR3 reads CASSFLQGLTSGANVLTF. The CDR3 DNA reads TGTGCCAGCAGTTTCTTACAGGGGCTAACTTCTGGGGCCAACGTCCTGACTTTC. The rearrangement joins TRBV27 to TRBJ2-6, with 7 bases lining up with TRBD1. Looked up from germline, CDR1 is MNHEY and CDR2 is SMNVEV (reference sequence). The CDR3 runs to 18 residues. V lost 3 bases and J lost 1; bases outside the gene matches: 9.